This T cell receptor (beta chain) originates from a study of PD-1 blockade in classical Hodgkin lymphoma. The assay was immunoSEQ multiplex PCR, and TCRdb's table has in-frame clones only and misses some. This table holds fewer than 65,000 clones, 75% to 90% found once. Every single patient, without exception, relapsed after autologous stem cell transplantation, and brentuximab vedotin exposure varied. V was cut by 11 bases and J by 0 bases, with 13 bases left in between. The length of the CDR3 is 13 residues. CDR1 and CDR2 from the germline V gene are LNHDA and SQIVND (reference sequence). Of note for this clone: Its antigen is still unknown.

The study's findings and limits: By C4D1, diversity of CD4+ TCRs had risen significantly, whereas that of CD8+ TCRs had not. Complete responders entered with baseline diversity on par with newly diagnosed patients, the results showed. Sources of repertoire differences remain undefined, possibly disease activity or prior therapy. In newly diagnosed patients, baseline TCR diversity was reportedly below that of healthy donors.

The specimen comprised peripheral blood mononuclear cells (PBMCs), sampled at baseline. This receptor was obtained from a human donor with classical Hodgkin lymphoma. The rearrangement links TRBV19 to TRBJ1-1; no clear D. CDR3 amino acids: CAVKLSMNTEAFF. DNA of the CDR3: TGTGCCGTAAAGCTATCTATGAACACTGAAGCTTTCTTT.